The TCR beta chain under discussion was sequenced for a study of blood T cell repertoires in COVID-19. Germline CDR1 and CDR2: SEHNR and FQNEAQ (reference sequence). CDR3 length: 15 amino acids. Trimming removed 3 bases from V and 1 base from J; junction bases left unmatched: 0. The method was immunoSEQ multiplex PCR; TCRdb's version includes in-frame clones alone and lacks a portion of them. The sample has tens of thousands of clones, less than 90% seen once. The source is a man aged 55 to 69 with acute or convalescent COVID-19. The chain joins TRBV7-9 to TRBJ2-2; 9 bases agree with TRBD2. The sample comprised peripheral blood. The CDR3 here is CASSFSGGNTGELFF. The CDR3 nucleotides are TGTGCCAGCAGCTTTAGCGGGGGGAACACCGGGGAGCTGTTTTTT.